This TCR beta chain was observed in a study of low-dose radiotherapy and immunotherapy resistance in tumors. Study information: Cohort 2 patients were irradiated with 1 Gy every two weeks, reaching 13 Gy over 26 weeks. Daily, from cycle 1 day 1 and for four cycles, patients took oral aspirin 300 mg.

V lost 1 base, J lost 6 bases, and 7 bases lay in between. The CDR3 covers 14 residues. Germline V gene data show CDR1 as SGHTA and CDR2 as FQGNSA. cDNA synthesis used a TRAV/TRBV-specific primer set for both chains. TCR amplification involved roughly 21 PCR cycles with a constant-region primer and V-primer adapter. TCRdb called the reads again in MiXCR, with one record for every CDR3 protein. The sample includes 80,000 to 90,000 distinct CDR3 sequences, about a sixth seen only once; the top ten take 2.5% to 3%. This clonotype was seen repeatedly, ten times or more. Noted time point: before trial treatment.

The receptor was derived from a male donor with prostate cancer. The rearrangement uses TRBV7-2 and TRBJ1-6; D is ambiguous. Sample: PBMCs, taken before treatment. CDR3 nucleotide sequence: TGTGCCAGCAGCTTAGAAGGGTTTAATTCACCCCTCCACTTT. Translating gives CASSLEGFNSPLHF.